This T cell receptor (beta chain) was captured by sequencing in a study of blood T cell repertoires in COVID-19. This CDR3 spans 18 amino acids. V lost 1 base and J 0 bases, leaving 13 bases between the germline ends. Germline lookup yields CDR1 MNHNS and CDR2 SASEGT. Original methodology: Estimation of nucleated cell counts was performed using reference gene primer amplification. This table comes from immunoSEQ multiplex PCR, and its TCRdb copy is limited to in-frame clones, with some not included. V, J and clone size derive from that table, while D and trimming were established from the DNA sequence. The sample records some 130,000 clones, around four fifths being singletons. Two negative PCRs, clearance, or symptom resolution were required of recovered Cohort 3 donors.

The sequenced sample consisted of PBMCs or T cells enriched from blood (not recorded which). This clonotype was obtained from a man younger than 45 who had recovered from COVID-19. This rearrangement joins TRBV6-1 to TRBJ1-6, with D perhaps matching TRBD1 (5 bases). CDR3 amino acids: CASSEETWGGSYNSPLHF. The DNA for the CDR3 is TGTGCCAGCAGTGAAGAGACCTGGGGGGGCTCCTATAATTCACCCCTCCACTTT.